The 5 T cell receptor beta chains below come from one sample, sequenced in a study of shared clonotypes between healthy human individuals. TCRdb's copy holds only in-frame clones and misses some; the assay was immunoSEQ multiplex PCR. Of under 850,000 clones listed, approximately 77% were seen once; the top ten hold approximately 2%. The sequenced sample consisted of memory CD4+ T cells sorted from blood. Described subset: CD45RA-negative fraction. The receptors derive from a woman aged 25 to 39 in good health.

A few counts support this clone. The chain is built from TRBV7-6 and TRBJ1-1; D uncertain. Between the trimmed V and J ends, which lost 5 bases and 2 bases, there was a span of 3 bases. Per germline, CDR1 SGHVS and CDR2 FNYEAQ. The CDR3 extends over 11 amino acids. The CDR3 bases are TGTGCCAGCAGCCAAAACACTGAAGCTTTCTTT. It is translated as CASSQNTEAFF.

This clone was detected a few times. V and J are TRBV4-1 and TRBJ2-5; 10 bases line up with TRBD2. The CDR3 totals 14 residues. V shed 1 base and J 4 bases; nucleotides not matched to a gene: 0. CDR1 is MGHRA and CDR2 is YSYEKL in the germline V gene. CDR3 sequence: CASSQGLAGETQYF. CDR3 nucleotide sequence: TGCGCCAGCAGCCAAGGACTAGCGGGAGAGACCCAGTACTTC.

This clone was observed once. This chain connects TRBV28 to TRBJ2-5; 10 bases agree with TRBD2. The better agreement between TRBJ2-7 and the DNA end casts doubt on the J call. In germline, CDR1 is MDHEN, CDR2 SYDVKM. The CDR3 has 15 amino acids. The CDR3 is CASSPATSGFYEQYF. The CDR3 DNA sequence: TGTGCCAGCAGTCCCGCGACTAGCGGGTTCTACGAGCAGTACTTC.

The chain recombines TRBV18 with TRBJ1-2; D not resolved. Germline V CDR1 and CDR2: KGHSH, LQKENI. The CDR3 is 12 residues long. V was pared by 6 bases and J by 6 bases, with 11 bases between. CDR3 residues: CASSGGKNGYTF. The CDR3 DNA follows: TGTGCCAGCTCCGGCGGGAAAAATGGCTACACCTTC.

The chain is built from TRBV2 and TRBJ2-3; 8 bases are shared with TRBD1. CDR3 length: 14 amino acids. V shed 6 bases, J shed 8 bases, and the junction held 10 bases outside the gene matches. The germline CDR1 and CDR2 sequences are SNHLY and FYNNEI. The CDR3 protein is CASSTGQERSTQYF. For the CDR3, the DNA is TGTGCCAGCAGCACGGGACAGGAGAGGAGTACGCAGTATTTT.